This T cell receptor (beta chain) comes out of a study of a mutant IDH1 vaccine in newly diagnosed glioma. Looking at the study overall: Patients were pretreated with radiotherapy, temozolomide, or both, mostly both.

Germline loops: CDR1 SGHNT, CDR2 YYREEE (reference sequence). The V gene lost 2 bases and the J gene lost 6 bases, with 13 bases spanning the gap. CDR3 length: 14 residues. A remark on this clone: Its antigen remains unknown.

Assay used: immunoSEQ multiplex PCR; TCRdb lists only in-frame clones, some missing. The table has 120,000 or so clones, just under 80% seen once. As to time point: week 11, during vaccination. Topical imiquimod was applied with each vaccine dose, which held 300 ug of mutant IDH1 20-mer peptide. Diagnosis in the donors showed new WHO grade 3 or 4 astrocytomas that were IDH1-mutant and ATRX-lost. The origin of this receptor is a man aged 40-55 years with glioma. The V gene is TRBV5-4, the J gene TRBJ2-3; TRBD2 is a possible D gene (5 bases). The sample consisted of PBMCs, taken from a glioma patient whose treatment included an IDH1 peptide vaccine. The CDR3 protein is CASSLLRGGDTQYF. The CDR3, as DNA: TGTGCCAGCAGCTTATTAAGAGGCGGGGATACGCAGTATTTT. Full variable domain (rest looked up from reference TRBV5-4 and TRBJ2-3): ETGVTQSPTHLIKTRGQQVTLRCSSQSGHNTVSWYQQALGQGPQFIFQYYREEENGRGNFPPRFSGLQFPNYSSELNVNALELDDSALYLCASSLLRGGDTQYFGPGTRLTVL.